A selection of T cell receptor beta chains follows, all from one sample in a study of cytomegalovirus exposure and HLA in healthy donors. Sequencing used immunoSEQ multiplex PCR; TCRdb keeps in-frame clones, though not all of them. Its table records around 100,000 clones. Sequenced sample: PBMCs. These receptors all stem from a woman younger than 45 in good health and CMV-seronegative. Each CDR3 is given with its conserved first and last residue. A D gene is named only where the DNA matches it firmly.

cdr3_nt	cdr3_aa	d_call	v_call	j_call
TGTGCCAGCAGCTTAGTGGGGGAGGGGGGAAACACTGAAGCTTTCTTT	CASSLVGEGGNTEAFF	-	TRBV11-2	TRBJ1-1
TGTGCTAGCAGCTTAAACATCTACACCGGGGAGCTGTTTTTT	CASSLNIYTGELFF	-	TRBV7-7	TRBJ2-2
TGCAGCGTTGAGGGCCCGACTAGCGGCGACGGGGAGCTGTTTTTT	CSVEGPTSGDGELFF	TRBD2	TRBV29-1	TRBJ2-2
TGTGCCACCAGGGTGGACAGGGCAAGGGACGAGCAGTACTTC	CATRVDRARDEQYF	TRBD1	TRBV15	TRBJ2-7
TGTGCCAGCAGGGGGGGATCCGGGCCCGGGAGCAATCAGCCCCAGCATTTT	CASRGGSGPGSNQPQHF	-	TRBV6-7	TRBJ1-5
TGTGCCAGCGGCCTAGCCAAAAACATTCAGTACTTC	CASGLAKNIQYF	-	TRBV7-9	TRBJ2-4
TGTGCCAGCAGCTCCGTAACTGGGGCCAACGTCCTGACTTTC	CASSSVTGANVLTF	-	TRBV7-2	TRBJ2-6
TGTGCCTGGATGACAGGCTTTTCCCGATATGAAGCTTTCTTT	CAWMTGFSRYEAFF	-	TRBV30	TRBJ1-1
TGTGCCAGCACCCCTTTACGGGTTCTTGACTATGGCTACACCTTC	CASTPLRVLDYGYTF	-	TRBV28	TRBJ1-2
TGTGCCAGCAGTTCAATTACTAGCGGTGATTCACCCCTCCACTTT	CASSSITSGDSPLHF	-	TRBV28	TRBJ1-6
TGTGCCAGCGGAAGACTAGCGGGAGCCAATGAGCAGTTCTTC	CASGRLAGANEQFF	TRBD2	TRBV2	TRBJ2-1
TGCGCCAGCAGCTTGAACGGGCCGGGATCGGCTTTCTTT	CASSLNGPGSAFF	-	TRBV5-1	TRBJ1-1
TGTGCCAGCAGCCCTGGGACTAGCGGGAGGACGCCGCCTTACGAGCAGTACTTC	CASSPGTSGRTPPYEQYF	TRBD2	TRBV7-3	TRBJ2-7
TGTGCCAGTAGTATTGTGAGTGGCGGGGGCCAGCATTTT	CASSIVSGGGQHF	-	TRBV19	TRBJ1-5
TGTGCCAGCAGTTCTCCCGGGACTAGCGGCACCTACGAGCAGTACTTC	CASSSPGTSGTYEQYF	TRBD2	TRBV27	TRBJ2-7
TGCAGCGTTATGGCGGGAGACTCCGAGCAGTACTTC	CSVMAGDSEQYF	TRBD2	TRBV29-1	TRBJ2-7
TGCGCCAGCAGCCGACTACCCATGACTAGCGGGAGCCTTGGGGGGGAGCTGTTTTTT	CASSRLPMTSGSLGGELFF	TRBD2	TRBV5-1	TRBJ2-2
TGTGCCAGTAGTATTGGTGCAGGGGACAATCAGCCCCAGCATTTT	CASSIGAGDNQPQHF	-	TRBV19	TRBJ1-5
TGTGCCAGCAGCTTCCCGGGGTATGGCTACACCTTC	CASSFPGYGYTF	-	TRBV5-6	TRBJ1-2
TGTGCCAGCACCGAACGACAGCTTCCGGGGGAGCTGTTTTTT	CASTERQLPGELFF	-	TRBV28	TRBJ2-2
TGTGCCAGCTGTCCGGGACAGGGATTCTATGGCTACACCTTC	CASCPGQGFYGYTF	TRBD1	TRBV27	TRBJ1-2
TGTGCCAGCAGTTTGACAGGGGGTCCCACAGATACGCAGTATTTT	CASSLTGGPTDTQYF	TRBD1	TRBV6-6	TRBJ2-3
TGTGCCAGCAGGGGGAGGGGCGGACCCTACGAGCAGTACTTC	CASRGRGGPYEQYF	TRBD2	TRBV25-1	TRBJ2-7
TGTGCCAGCAGTTATGGGACAGGTGGAAATGAAAAACTGTTTTTT	CASSYGTGGNEKLFF	TRBD1	TRBV28	TRBJ1-4
TGTGCCAGCAGTGAATACGGGGGAAAGAATGGCTACACCTTC	CASSEYGGKNGYTF	-	TRBV25-1	TRBJ1-2
TGTGCCAGCAGCTTATCGGGACAGTACAATGAGCAGTTCTTC	CASSLSGQYNEQFF	TRBD1	TRBV7-9	TRBJ2-1
TGTGCCAGTCTAGCGGGAGGGCCGGTGAGAGAGCAGTACTTC	CASLAGGPVREQYF	TRBD2	TRBV28	TRBJ2-7
TGCGCCAGCAGCTCCTCCGACATATACACCGGGGAGCTGTTTTTT	CASSSSDIYTGELFF	-	TRBV5-1	TRBJ2-2
TGTGCCAGCAGCTTTTCCAGGGTGAACACTGAAGCTTTCTTT	CASSFSRVNTEAFF	-	TRBV7-2	TRBJ1-1
TGTGCCAGCACCCCGGCGGGGGGAAATTCACCCCTCCACTTT	CASTPAGGNSPLHF	-	TRBV7-9	TRBJ1-6
TGCGCCAGCAGTCGACAGGGGGTGGAAGGAGTTGCTTTCTTT	CASSRQGVEGVAFF	TRBD1	TRBV4-1	TRBJ1-1
TGCGCCAGCAGACGGACTAGCGGGGCCTACGAGCAGTACTTC	CASRRTSGAYEQYF	TRBD2	TRBV10-2	TRBJ2-7
TGTGCCAGCAGCCAAGCACAGCCCTCCTCGGATACGCAGTATTTT	CASSQAQPSSDTQYF	-	TRBV4-2	TRBJ2-3
TGTGCCAGCAGGGAATACTGGACTAGCGGGGGGCACACAGATACGCAGTATTTT	CASREYWTSGGHTDTQYF	TRBD2	TRBV2	TRBJ2-3
TGTGCCAGCAGCTTGGTCGGCAGGGGGGACTATGGCTACACCTTC	CASSLVGRGDYGYTF	TRBD1	TRBV5-4	TRBJ1-2
TGTGCCAGCAGCCTCCTCGGGACAGGGTCCCACGAGCAGTACTTC	CASSLLGTGSHEQYF	TRBD1	TRBV9	TRBJ2-7
TGTGCCAGCAGCTATGAGGGCCGGTCGGGGGGTGAAAAACTGTTTTTT	CASSYEGRSGGEKLFF	-	TRBV7-2	TRBJ1-4
TGTGCCAGTAGAAGGGAAACAGGGGCCCGCAATGAGCAGTTCTTC	CASRRETGARNEQFF	TRBD1	TRBV19	TRBJ2-1
TGTGCCAGCAGTGAGAACAGGGTTAGCAATCAGCCCCAGCATTTT	CASSENRVSNQPQHF	-	TRBV2	TRBJ1-5
TGTGCTAGCAGCCCACGGGGGAACACTGAAGCTTTCTTT	CASSPRGNTEAFF	-	TRBV7-7	TRBJ1-1
TGTGCCAGCAGTTTGTTCCGGGACAGTGGTTATGGCTACACCTTC	CASSLFRDSGYGYTF	TRBD1	TRBV6-5	TRBJ1-2